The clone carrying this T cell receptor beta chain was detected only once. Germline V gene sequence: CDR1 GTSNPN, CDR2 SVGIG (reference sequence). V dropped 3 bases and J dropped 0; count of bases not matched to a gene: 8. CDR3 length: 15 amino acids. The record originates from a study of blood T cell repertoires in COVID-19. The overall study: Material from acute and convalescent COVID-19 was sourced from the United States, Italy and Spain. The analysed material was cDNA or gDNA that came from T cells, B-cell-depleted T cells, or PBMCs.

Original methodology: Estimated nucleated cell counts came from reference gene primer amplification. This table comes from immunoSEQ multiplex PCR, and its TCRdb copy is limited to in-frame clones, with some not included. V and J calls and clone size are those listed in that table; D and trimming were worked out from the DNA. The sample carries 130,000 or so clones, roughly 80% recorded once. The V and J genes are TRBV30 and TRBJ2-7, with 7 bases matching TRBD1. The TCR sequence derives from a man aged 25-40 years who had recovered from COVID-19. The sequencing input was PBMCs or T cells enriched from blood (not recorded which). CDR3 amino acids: CAWSPTGWSSYEQYF. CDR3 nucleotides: TGTGCCTGGAGCCCGACAGGGTGGAGCTCCTACGAGCAGTACTTC. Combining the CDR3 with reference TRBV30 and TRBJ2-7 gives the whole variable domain SQTIHQWPATLVQPVGSPLSLECTVEGTSNPNLYWYRQAAGRGLQLLFYSVGIGQISSEVPQNLSASRPQDRQFILSSKKLLLSDSGFYLCAWSPTGWSSYEQYFGPGTRLTVT.